The 20 T cell receptor beta chains listed next were all sequenced from one sample in a study of regulatory T cells in long-lasting Graves disease. Building of the TCR beta libraries involved iRepertoire HTBI primers and Arm-PCR of CDR3 regions. TCRdb fed the multiplex PCR reads into MiXCR, producing one record per CDR3 protein. Among about 360,000 distinct CDR3 sequences listed, 16% were seen once. Time point here: newly diagnosed GD, antithyroid drugs for less than 3 months. From RNA extracted from PBMCs, the TCR library was made. This sample was also put to use in a study of T cells in Graves' hyperthyroidism and ophthalmopathy.

The sample was peripheral blood mononuclear cells (PBMCs), taken at new diagnosis, from a patient treated with antithyroid drugs. The receptors derive from a woman between 18 and 30 years old with Graves disease.

Concerning this clonotype: A much bigger clone sits one base away, suggesting this may be a read error. V is TRBV6-4 and J is TRBJ2-7, with TRBD2 matching 12 bases. Germline V lookup: CDR1 MRHNA, CDR2 SNTAGT. There are 15 residues in the CDR3. This CDR3 is CASSYSSGRAYERYF. The CDR3, as DNA: TGTGCCAGCAGTTACTCTAGCGGGAGGGCTTACGAGCGGTACTTC.

This clonotype was seen ten or more times. This chain links TRBV28 with TRBJ1-1, with D hard to call. This CDR3 has 12 residues. Per germline, CDR1 MDHEN and CDR2 SYDVKM. Trimming stripped 3 bases from V and 10 bases from J, with 12 bases between. The CDR3 sequence is CASSFGLLGAFF. CDR3 DNA sequence: TGTGCCAGCAGTTTCGGACTCCTCGGAGCTTTCTTT. The full variable domain, completed using reference TRBV28 and TRBJ1-1, is DVKVTQSSRYLVKRTGEKVFLECVQDMDHENMFWYRQDPGLGLRLIYFSYDVKMKEKGDIPEGYSVSREKKERFSLILESASTNQTSMYLCASSFGLLGAFFGQGTRLTVV.

This clonotype was seen repeatedly, ten times or more. The chain couples TRBV9 to TRBJ2-2; no firm D call. From germline, CDR1 is SGDLS and CDR2 YYNGEE. The CDR3 extends over 14 amino acids. Trimming removed 4 bases at V and 2 bases at J, with 9 bases between. The CDR3 reads CASSSDHNTGELFF. The CDR3 nucleotides are TGTGCCAGCAGCTCGGACCATAACACCGGGGAGCTGTTTTTT. Complete variable domain (other parts from reference TRBV9 and TRBJ2-2): DSGVTQTPKHLITATGQRVTLRCSPRSGDLSVYWYQQSLDQGLQFLIQYYNGEERAKGNILERFSAQQFPDLHSELNLSSLELGDSALYFCASSSDHNTGELFFGEGSRLTVL.

The rearrangement joins TRBV30 to TRBJ2-7; 7 bases line up with TRBD1. The CDR3 loop spans 13 amino acids. The V segment lost 0 bases and the J segment 3 bases; nucleotides outside the gene matches: 2. Germline assignment: CDR1 GTSNPN and CDR2 SVGIG (reference sequence). The CDR3 DNA reads TGTGCCTGGAGTGTAGGGGACAGCTACGAGCAGTACTTC. Its protein product is CAWSVGDSYEQYF.

In this sample, this clonotype turned up many times. The chain joins TRBV28 to TRBJ2-7, with 7 bases lining up with TRBD1. This CDR3 region has 13 residues. The germline V gene encodes CDR1 MDHEN and CDR2 SYDVKM. V lost 9 bases, J lost 3 bases, and 8 bases stayed unmatched. The CDR3 sequence: CASEQGTLYEQYF. The CDR3 coding sequence is TGTGCCAGTGAACAGGGGACCCTCTACGAGCAGTACTTC.

This clonotype appeared many times. The V gene is TRBV2, the J gene TRBJ1-3; D possibly corresponds to TRBD1 (6 bases). CDR1 and CDR2 (germline): SNHLY, FYNNEI. Trimming stripped 0 bases from V and 0 bases from J, with 12 bases between. CDR3 length equals 17 residues. CDR3 in amino acids: CASSEALRGHSGNTIYF. The CDR3 DNA sequence: TGTGCCAGCAGTGAAGCGTTGAGGGGACACTCTGGAAACACCATATATTTT. The entire variable domain, with the rest obtained from reference TRBV2 and TRBJ1-3, is as follows: EPEVTQTPSHQVTQMGQEVILRCVPISNHLYFYWYRQILGQKVEFLVSFYNNEISEKSEIFDDQFSVERPDGSNFTLKIRSTKLEDSAMYFCASSEALRGHSGNTIYFGEGSWLTVV.

At least ten counts were recorded for this clonotype. Here the CDR3 reads CSGRGVGREQYF. In nucleotides, the CDR3 is TGCAGTGGTCGGGGGGTGGGGAGGGAGCAGTACTTC. The rearrangement joins TRBV20-1 to TRBJ2-7; TRBD2 matches 7 bases. Germline V gene sequence: CDR1 DFQATT, CDR2 SNEGSKA (reference sequence). The CDR3 is 12 amino acids. The J segment lost 7 bases and the V segment lost 7 bases, leaving 10 bases of the junction unmatched.

This clonotype has a count of ten or more. The V call is TRBV6-2 or TRBV6-3, the J call TRBJ1-1; no clear D gene. The CDR3 extends over 14 amino acids. Germline CDR1 reads MNHEY; CDR2 reads SVGEGT. The V end lost 2 bases, the J end lost 4 bases, and 11 bases lay between the germline ends. CDR3 in DNA: TGTGCCAGCAGTTACACCACCGCGGGCACTGAAGCTTTCTTT. Translation: CASSYTTAGTEAFF.

J is TRBJ1-2 and V is TRBV2, with D hard to call. Germline CDR1 reads SNHLY; CDR2 reads FYNNEI. Trimming left V 4 bases short and J 5 bases short, with 11 bases between. The CDR3 has 13 residues. The CDR3 sequence is CASSGRSGYGYTF. The CDR3 DNA is TGTGCCAGCAGTGGTCGGAGCGGGTATGGCTACACCTTC.

This clonotype has at least ten counts. V usage is TRBV6-1 and J usage is TRBJ2-7, with D possibly TRBD2 on 6 matching bases. The V end lost 3 bases, the J end lost 0 bases, and 12 bases lay between the germline ends. This CDR3 comprises 15 residues. CDR1 is MNHNS and CDR2 is SASEGT in the germline V gene. The CDR3 bases are TGTGCCAGCAGTGATGTTGGCGGGGCCTCCTACGAGCAGTACTTC. Residues: CASSDVGGASYEQYF.

This clonotype was detected ten times or more. This chain joins TRBV20-1 and TRBJ2-7; the D is unclear. The CDR3 length is 12 residues. V dropped 7 bases and J dropped 2 bases, with 12 bases sitting between them. Germline V gives CDR1 DFQATT, CDR2 SNEGSKA (reference sequence). The CDR3 DNA follows: TGCAGTGTTAAAGGAGTTGCCTACGAGCAGTACTTC. This sequence encodes CSVKGVAYEQYF.

This clonotype came up a few times. The rearrangement links TRBV28 to TRBJ1-6; no definite D call. The CDR3 extends over 12 amino acids. Germline V CDR1 and CDR2: MDHEN, SYDVKM. The V end lost 3 bases, the J end lost 9 bases, and 6 bases lay between the germline ends. CDR3 DNA sequence: TGTGCCAGCAGTTTCTCCGGTTCACCCCTCCACTTT. Amino acids: CASSFSGSPLHF.

This clonotype was picked up many times. The CDR3 here is CASSPPDRGRNEQFF. The CDR3 coding sequence is TGTGCCAGCTCACCGCCGGACAGGGGACGCAATGAGCAGTTCTTC. V and J are TRBV18 and TRBJ2-1; 9 bases are shared with TRBD1. CDR1 and CDR2 from the germline V gene are KGHSH and LQKENI. The CDR3 consists of 15 residues. Germline trimming cut 3 bases from V and 6 bases from J; bases unmatched to any gene: 6.

This clonotype was counted a few times. The gene calls are TRBV24-1 and TRBJ2-1; TRBD2 might be the D (6 bases). The CDR3 is made up of 16 amino acids. V was cut by 4 bases and J by 7 bases, with 19 bases left in between. In germline, CDR1 is KGHDR, CDR2 SFDVKD. The CDR3 loop is CATSDPATPAGNEQFF. DNA for the CDR3: TGTGCCACCAGTGACCCAGCGACTCCCGCGGGAAATGAGCAGTTCTTC.

This clonotype was counted ten times or more. V usage is TRBV11-2 and J usage is TRBJ2-1, with TRBD2 identical over 7 bases. V shed 2 bases and J 6 bases; nucleotides not matched to a gene: 10. The CDR3 runs to 16 residues. Germline V CDR1 and CDR2: SGHAT, FQNNGV. The CDR3 loop reads CASSLTYSGPFNEQFF. DNA for the CDR3: TGTGCCAGCAGCTTAACATATAGCGGGCCCTTCAATGAGCAGTTCTTC.

This clonotype was detected only a few times. The CDR3 here is CASSLSGGSIDEQYF. As DNA, the CDR3 is TGTGCCAGCAGCTTATCTGGTGGGAGTATAGACGAGCAGTACTTC. The chain uses TRBV7-9 and TRBJ2-7; a possible D gene is TRBD2 (5 bases). CDR1 SEHNR and CDR2 FQNEAQ come from the germline V gene (reference sequence). The CDR3 consists of 15 residues. V dropped 2 bases and J dropped 5 bases, with 16 bases sitting between them. Based on the CDR3 plus reference TRBV7-9 and TRBJ2-7, the full variable domain is DTGVSQNPRHKITKRGQNVTFRCDPISEHNRLYWYRQTLGQGPEFLTYFQNEAQLEKSRLLSDRFSAERPKGSFSTLEIQRTEQGDSAMYLCASSLSGGSIDEQYFGPGTRLTVT.

The chain has TRBV9 and TRBJ1-5; D not certain. Trimming stripped 0 bases from V and 0 bases from J, with 13 bases between. Germline V gene sequence: CDR1 SGDLS, CDR2 YYNGEE. The CDR3 extends over 17 amino acids. The CDR3, as DNA: TGTGCCAGCAGCGTAGATGGGCGCGAGTATAGCAATCAGCCCCAGCATTTT. It codes for CASSVDGREYSNQPQHF. The variable domain in full, with the rest retrieved from reference TRBV9 and TRBJ1-5, is DSGVTQTPKHLITATGQRVTLRCSPRSGDLSVYWYQQSLDQGLQFLIQYYNGEERAKGNILERFSAQQFPDLHSELNLSSLELGDSALYFCASSVDGREYSNQPQHFGDGTRLSIL.

This clonotype came up many times. The rearrangement joins TRBV27 to TRBJ1-5, with TRBD1 matching 8 bases. Unmatched junction bases numbered 6, after V lost 5 bases and J lost 3 bases. Germline loops: CDR1 MNHEY, CDR2 SMNVEV (reference sequence). The CDR3 runs to 15 residues. The CDR3, as DNA: TGTGCCAGCAGTATACGACAGGGGTCCAATCAGCCCCAGCATTTT. This gives the protein CASSIRQGSNQPQHF.

At least ten counts were recorded for this clonotype. CDR3 bases: TGTGCCTGGCAGCGGTCAGGAACCGGGGAGCTGTTTTTT. It translates to CAWQRSGTGELFF. The chain carries TRBV30 and TRBJ2-2; TRBD2 might be the D (5 bases). V gave up 5 bases and J gave up 5 bases, with 12 bases separating them. The CDR3 runs 13 residues. Looked up from germline, CDR1 is GTSNPN and CDR2 is SVGIG (reference sequence).

There are many counts of this clonotype. The chain carries TRBV5-1 and TRBJ1-1, with a possible D match to TRBD1 (5 bases). Germline loops: CDR1 SGHRS, CDR2 YFSETQ. Trimming stripped 3 bases from V and 3 bases from J, with 9 bases between. This CDR3 contains 13 residues. The CDR3 loop is CASSWGGDTEAFF. CDR3 DNA sequence: TGCGCCAGCAGCTGGGGGGGGGACACTGAAGCTTTCTTT.